The 5 T cell receptor beta chains reported below all come from one sample, sequenced in a study of blood T cell repertoires in COVID-19. This table comes from immunoSEQ multiplex PCR, and its TCRdb copy is limited to in-frame clones, with some not included. The sample lists more than 75,000 clones; 80% were seen once. The specimen was peripheral blood. These receptors were taken from an elderly woman with active or convalescent COVID-19.

The V gene is TRBV6-2 or TRBV6-3, the J gene TRBJ2-1, with 15 bases fitting TRBD2. Germline V gene lookup returns CDR1 MNHEY and CDR2 SVGEGT. The length of the CDR3 is 18 residues. With V trimmed by 6 bases and J by 12 bases, 18 bases remained unmatched. The CDR3 loop reads CASSRTGTSGGNRPGQFF. The CDR3 bases are TGTGCCAGCAGCCGAACTGGGACTAGCGGGGGGAACCGCCCGGGGCAGTTCTTC.

The gene calls are TRBV3-1 (or the pseudogene TRBV3-2) and TRBJ2-5, with TRBD2 identical over 14 bases. The CDR3 spans 15 residues. V gave up 5 bases and J gave up 5 bases; unmatched junction bases: 4. Germline V CDR1 and CDR2: LGHDT, YNNKEL (reference sequence). The CDR3 nucleotides read TGTGCCAGCAGCTCGACTAGCGGGGGGGTGGAGACCCAGTACTTC. Encoded protein: CASSSTSGGVETQYF.

This sequence joins TRBV7-2 and TRBJ1-4; D might be TRBD1 (5 bases). The ends were cut back, 5 bases at V and 0 bases at J, with 13 bases in the middle. The CDR3 has 16 residues. The germline gives CDR1 SGHTA, CDR2 FQGNSA. This chain's CDR3 is CASSPPDRATNEKLFF. In DNA form, the CDR3 reads TGTGCCAGCAGCCCCCCCGACAGAGCAACTAATGAAAAACTGTTTTTT.

The chain links TRBV18 to TRBJ1-4; a possible D gene is TRBD1 (5 bases). Trimming left V 6 bases short and J 7 bases short, with 9 bases between. The length of the CDR3 is 12 residues. Germline CDR1 and CDR2: KGHSH and LQKENI. CDR3 DNA sequence: TGTGCCAGCTCCGACAGTTCTGAAAAACTGTTTTTT. Its protein product is CASSDSSEKLFF.

This sequence joins TRBV24-1 and TRBJ2-5, with D possibly being TRBD2 (6 bases). V was clipped by 4 bases and J by 7 bases, with 18 bases between them. The CDR3 runs to 15 residues. CDR1 and CDR2 from the germline V gene are KGHDR and SFDVKD. This CDR3 reads CATSDAGPRLGTQYF. The DNA of the CDR3 is TGTGCCACCAGTGACGCGGGACCGAGATTGGGGACCCAGTACTTC.